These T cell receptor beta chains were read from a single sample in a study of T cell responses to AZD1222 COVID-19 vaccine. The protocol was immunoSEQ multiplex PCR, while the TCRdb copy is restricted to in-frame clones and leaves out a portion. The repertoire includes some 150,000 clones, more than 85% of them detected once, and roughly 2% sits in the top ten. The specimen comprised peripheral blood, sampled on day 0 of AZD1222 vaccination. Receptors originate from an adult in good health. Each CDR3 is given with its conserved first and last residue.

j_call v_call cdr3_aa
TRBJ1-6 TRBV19 CASVSDRSNSPLHF
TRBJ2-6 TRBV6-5 CASSISGANVLTF
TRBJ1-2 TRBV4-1 CASSQGAGQVTAGYTF
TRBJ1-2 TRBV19 CASTTGAYGYTF
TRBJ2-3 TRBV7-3 CASSSGLAGDTQYF
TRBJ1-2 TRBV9 CASSEGTGFGYTF
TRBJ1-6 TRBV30 CAWTVGVSPLHF
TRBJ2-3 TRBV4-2 CASSQGLAVKDTQYF
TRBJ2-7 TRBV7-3 CASSPTGTGGGEQYF
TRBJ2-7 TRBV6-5 CASSYSLAGSYEQYF
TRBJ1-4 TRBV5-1 CASSLRGGSDEKLFF
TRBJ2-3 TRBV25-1 CASSAMEGFTDTQYF
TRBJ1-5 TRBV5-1 CASSLNQPQHF